A selection of T cell receptor beta chains follows, all from one sample in a study of regulatory T cells in long-lasting Graves disease. TCRdb re-derived calls from the multiplex PCR reads in MiXCR, one entry per CDR3 protein. The repertoire holds roughly 400,000 distinct CDR3 sequences, with about 15% as singletons. This sample also belongs to another study, concerning T cells in Graves' hyperthyroidism and ophthalmopathy.

Sequences were derived from peripheral blood mononuclear cells (PBMCs), sampled at new diagnosis, from a patient treated with antithyroid drugs. All receptors come from a woman in her thirties or forties with Graves disease. The CDR3 runs from the conserved cysteine through the conserved F or W. A D gene is named only where the DNA matches it firmly. Expanded clones are given a class, and other clones once, few, many or no size at all.

>few|TRBV15|TRBD1|TRBJ2-5
TGTGCCACCAGCAGAGAAACAGGGGGCCTAACCCAAGAGACCCAGTACTTC
CATSRETGGLTQETQYF
>.|TRBV18|.|TRBJ2-6
TGTGCCAGCGCGCAGGGTGGGGGGGCCAACGTCCTGACTTTC
CASAQGGGANVLTF
>many|TRBV7-8|.|TRBJ2-4
TGTGCCAGCAGCCTTAGGTCCCCAGGGGAGCCTGGAAACATTCAGTACTTC
CASSLRSPGEPGNIQYF
>many|TRBV12-3/TRBV12-4|.|TRBJ2-2
TGTGCCAGCAGTTCCCTAACATCCTTGAGGAACACCGGGGAGCTGTTTTTT
CASSSLTSLRNTGELFF
>.|TRBV18|.|TRBJ2-3
TGTGCCAGCTCACCACCAGTAAGCCACTCATCCCACACAGATACGCAGTATTTT
CASSPPVSHSSHTDTQYF
>.|TRBV19|.|TRBJ2-3
TGTGCCACTACGAGGGAAGATACGCAGTATTTT
CATTREDTQYF
>many|TRBV5-1|.|TRBJ2-1
TGCGCCAGCAGCTTGTCTCAGGGCCACAATGAGCAGTTCTTC
CASSLSQGHNEQFF
>.|TRBV28|.|TRBJ2-7
TGTGCCAGCGGGGAGATATCCCCCCGCGAGCAGTACTTC
CASGEISPREQYF
>few|TRBV19|TRBD1|TRBJ2-2
TGTGCCAGTACCTCCGGACAGGGGGCTAACACCGGGGAGCTGTTTTTT
CASTSGQGANTGELFF
>many|TRBV28|TRBD1|TRBJ2-7
TGTGCCAGCAGTTTAGGGGCAGGGGGCAGGGACGAGCAGTACTTC
CASSLGAGGRDEQYF
>many|TRBV7-3|.|TRBJ1-6
TGTGCCAGCAGCTTAAACCCCATCAATTCACCCCTCCACTTT
CASSLNPINSPLHF
>few|TRBV24-1|.|TRBJ2-5
TGTGCCACCAGTGGTCGGGACACCATCCAAGAGACCCAGTACTTC
CATSGRDTIQETQYF